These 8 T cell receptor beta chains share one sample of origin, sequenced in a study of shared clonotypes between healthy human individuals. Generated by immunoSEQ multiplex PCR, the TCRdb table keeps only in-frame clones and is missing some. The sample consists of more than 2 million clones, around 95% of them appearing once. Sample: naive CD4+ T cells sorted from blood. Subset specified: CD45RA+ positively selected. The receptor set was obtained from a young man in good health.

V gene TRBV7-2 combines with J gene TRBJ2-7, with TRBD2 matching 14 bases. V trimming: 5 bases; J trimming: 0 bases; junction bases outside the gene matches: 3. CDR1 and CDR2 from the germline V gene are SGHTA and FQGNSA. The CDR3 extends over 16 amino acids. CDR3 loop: CASSRGTSGSSYEQYF. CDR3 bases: TGTGCCAGCAGCCGCGGGACTAGCGGGAGCTCCTACGAGCAGTACTTC.

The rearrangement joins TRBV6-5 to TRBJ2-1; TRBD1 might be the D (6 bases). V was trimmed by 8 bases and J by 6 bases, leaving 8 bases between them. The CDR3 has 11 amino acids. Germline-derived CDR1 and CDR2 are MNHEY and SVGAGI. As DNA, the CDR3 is TGTGCCAGCTGCAGGGGCAATGAGCAGTTCTTC. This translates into CASCRGNEQFF.

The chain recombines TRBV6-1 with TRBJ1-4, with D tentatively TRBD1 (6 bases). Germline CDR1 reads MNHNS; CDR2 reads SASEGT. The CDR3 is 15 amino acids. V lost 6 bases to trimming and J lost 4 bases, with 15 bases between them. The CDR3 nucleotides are TGTGCCAGCAGGAGACTAGGGGGGTTTAATGAAAAACTGTTTTTT. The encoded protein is CASRRLGGFNEKLFF.

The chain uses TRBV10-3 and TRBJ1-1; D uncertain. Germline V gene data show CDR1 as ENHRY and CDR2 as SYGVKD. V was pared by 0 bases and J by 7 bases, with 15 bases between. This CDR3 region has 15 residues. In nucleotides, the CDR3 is TGTGCCATCAGTGAGTCGATCGGGCTAGGTGGTGAAGCTTTCTTT. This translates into CAISESIGLGGEAFF.

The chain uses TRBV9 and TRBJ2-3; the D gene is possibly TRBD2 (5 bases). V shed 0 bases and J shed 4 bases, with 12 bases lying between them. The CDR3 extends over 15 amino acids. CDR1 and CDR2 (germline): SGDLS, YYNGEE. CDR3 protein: CASSVVRGLADTQYF. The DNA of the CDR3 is TGTGCCAGCAGCGTAGTCCGGGGTTTGGCAGATACGCAGTATTTT.

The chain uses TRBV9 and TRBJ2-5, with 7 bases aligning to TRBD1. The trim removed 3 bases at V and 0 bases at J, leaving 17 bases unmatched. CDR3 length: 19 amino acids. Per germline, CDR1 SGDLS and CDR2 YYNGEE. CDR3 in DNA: TGTGCCAGCAGCGCCGGGACAGTCACCCGAGGGACGTACCAAGAGACCCAGTACTTC. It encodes CASSAGTVTRGTYQETQYF.

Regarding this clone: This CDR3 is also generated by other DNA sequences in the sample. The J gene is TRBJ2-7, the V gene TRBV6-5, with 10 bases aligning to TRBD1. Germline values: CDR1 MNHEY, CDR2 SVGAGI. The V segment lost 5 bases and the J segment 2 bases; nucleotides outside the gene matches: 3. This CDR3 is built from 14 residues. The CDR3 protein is CASSTGQGAYEQYF. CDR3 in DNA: TGTGCCAGCAGTACTGGACAGGGGGCCTACGAGCAGTACTTC.

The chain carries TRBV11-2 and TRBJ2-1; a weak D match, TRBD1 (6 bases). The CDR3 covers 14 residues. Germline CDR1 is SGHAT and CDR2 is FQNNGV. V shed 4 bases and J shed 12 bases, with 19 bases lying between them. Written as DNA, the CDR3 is TGTGCCAGCAGCTGGCTGGGCGAGGGGGAAGGGCAGTTCTTC. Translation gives CASSWLGEGEGQFF.